The rows below give T cell receptor beta chains drawn from one sample of a study of cytomegalovirus exposure and HLA in healthy donors. Assay used: immunoSEQ multiplex PCR; TCRdb lists only in-frame clones, some missing. The table has about 140,000 clones, around four fifths seen once; the top ten hold around 2%. The sample comprised PBMCs. These receptors all come from a woman in her 40s in good health and CMV-seronegative. Both conserved end residues are part of each CDR3. The order of the fields is V gene, clone size, J gene, D gene, CDR3 protein, CDR3 DNA. A D gene is named only where the DNA matches it firmly. Clone size is not always given. Where it is, it says once, few, many or a class for expanded clones.

v_gene: TRBV7-9
abundance: NA
j_gene: TRBJ1-4
d_gene: NA
CDR3aa: CASDSEKLFF
CDR3nt: TGTGCCAGCGATAGTGAAAAACTGTTTTTT

v_gene: TRBV7-2
abundance: NA
j_gene: TRBJ1-4
d_gene: NA
CDR3aa: CASSLVDGGNEKLFF
CDR3nt: TGTGCCAGCAGCTTAGTTGACGGGGGTAATGAAAAACTGTTTTTT

v_gene: TRBV5-5
abundance: NA
j_gene: TRBJ2-2
d_gene: NA
CDR3aa: CASSLAGDHGELFF
CDR3nt: TGTGCCAGCAGCTTGGCCGGGGATCACGGGGAGCTGTTTTTT

v_gene: TRBV10-3
abundance: NA
j_gene: TRBJ2-7
d_gene: NA
CDR3aa: CAIKDPQRRSSYEQYF
CDR3nt: TGTGCCATCAAAGACCCCCAGCGGAGGAGCTCCTACGAGCAGTACTTC

v_gene: TRBV28
abundance: NA
j_gene: TRBJ2-7
d_gene: TRBD2
CDR3aa: CASSRGPTSGRPLYEQYF
CDR3nt: TGTGCCAGCAGCCGGGGCCCGACTAGCGGGAGGCCCCTGTACGAGCAGTACTTC

v_gene: TRBV28
abundance: NA
j_gene: TRBJ2-7
d_gene: TRBD2
CDR3aa: CASRQSGSAYEQYF
CDR3nt: TGTGCCAGCAGACAAAGCGGGAGCGCCTACGAGCAGTACTTC

v_gene: TRBV19
abundance: NA
j_gene: TRBJ2-3
d_gene: NA
CDR3aa: CASSPIEGFYTQYF
CDR3nt: TGTGCCAGTAGCCCTATTGAGGGTTTCTATACGCAGTATTTT

v_gene: TRBV18
abundance: NA
j_gene: TRBJ1-1
d_gene: NA
CDR3aa: CASSPVGMNTEAFF
CDR3nt: TGTGCCAGCTCACCAGTCGGGATGAACACTGAAGCTTTCTTT

v_gene: TRBV9
abundance: NA
j_gene: TRBJ2-4
d_gene: NA
CDR3aa: CASSVATGWKNIQYF
CDR3nt: TGTGCCAGCAGCGTAGCCACAGGGTGGAAGAACATTCAGTACTTC

v_gene: TRBV10-3
abundance: NA
j_gene: TRBJ1-1
d_gene: NA
CDR3aa: CAISATAMNTEAFF
CDR3nt: TGTGCCATCAGCGCGACAGCGATGAACACTGAAGCTTTCTTT

v_gene: TRBV5-8
abundance: NA
j_gene: TRBJ2-1
d_gene: NA
CDR3aa: CASSLEGGSYNEQFF
CDR3nt: TGTGCCAGCAGCTTGGAAGGAGGCTCCTACAATGAGCAGTTCTTC

v_gene: TRBV2
abundance: NA
j_gene: TRBJ2-4
d_gene: TRBD1
CDR3aa: CASSADRAPKNIQYF
CDR3nt: TGTGCCAGCAGCGCAGACAGGGCGCCCAAAAACATTCAGTACTTC

v_gene: TRBV6-1
abundance: few
j_gene: TRBJ2-1
d_gene: TRBD2
CDR3aa: CASSRTSYYNEQFF
CDR3nt: TGTGCCAGCAGTCGGACTAGCTACTACAATGAGCAGTTCTTC

v_gene: TRBV25-1
abundance: once
j_gene: TRBJ2-3
d_gene: TRBD1
CDR3aa: CASSDPQTGAITDTQYF
CDR3nt: TGTGCCAGCAGTGACCCACAGACAGGGGCTATCACAGATACGCAGTATTTT

v_gene: TRBV2
abundance: few
j_gene: TRBJ2-1
d_gene: TRBD2
CDR3aa: CASRGGTSSSYNEQFF
CDR3nt: TGTGCCAGCAGGGGGGGGACTTCCAGCTCCTACAATGAGCAGTTCTTC

v_gene: TRBV9
abundance: few
j_gene: TRBJ2-6
d_gene: NA
CDR3aa: CASSRSGANVLTF
CDR3nt: TGTGCCAGCAGCCGCTCTGGGGCCAACGTCCTGACTTTC

v_gene: TRBV30
abundance: NA
j_gene: TRBJ2-3
d_gene: NA
CDR3aa: CAWSQGLSTDTQYF
CDR3nt: TGTGCCTGGAGCCAGGGACTCAGCACAGATACGCAGTATTTT

v_gene: TRBV7-2
abundance: NA
j_gene: TRBJ1-5
d_gene: NA
CDR3aa: CASSLDWGGNQPQHF
CDR3nt: TGTGCCAGCAGCTTAGATTGGGGGGGCAATCAGCCCCAGCATTTT

v_gene: TRBV5-1
abundance: NA
j_gene: TRBJ1-2
d_gene: NA
CDR3aa: CASSLGASNYGYTF
CDR3nt: TGCGCCAGCAGCTTGGGTGCCAGTAACTATGGCTACACCTTC

v_gene: TRBV4-3
abundance: NA
j_gene: TRBJ1-1
d_gene: TRBD1
CDR3aa: CASSRTGGMDTEAFF
CDR3nt: TGCGCCAGCAGCCGAACAGGGGGCATGGACACTGAAGCTTTCTTT

v_gene: TRBV6-8
abundance: NA
j_gene: TRBJ1-2
d_gene: NA
CDR3aa: CASSLSPGAASF
CDR3nt: TGTGCCAGCAGCCTTAGCCCAGGGGCCGCGAGTTTC

v_gene: TRBV4-2
abundance: NA
j_gene: TRBJ1-5
d_gene: TRBD1
CDR3aa: CASSQAPDRGRSNQPQHF
CDR3nt: TGTGCCAGCAGCCAAGCCCCGGACAGGGGGCGGTCGAATCAGCCCCAGCATTTT

v_gene: TRBV7-9
abundance: NA
j_gene: TRBJ1-1
d_gene: NA
CDR3aa: CSSSLETEAFF
CDR3nt: TGTTCCAGCAGCTTAGAAACAGAAGCTTTCTTT

v_gene: TRBV7-9
abundance: NA
j_gene: TRBJ2-7
d_gene: TRBD2
CDR3aa: CASRSPSGSRNEQYF
CDR3nt: TGTGCCAGCAGGTCTCCTAGCGGGAGTAGGAACGAGCAGTACTTC

v_gene: TRBV6-5
abundance: NA
j_gene: TRBJ2-7
d_gene: TRBD1
CDR3aa: CASSLQGAISEQYF
CDR3nt: TGTGCCAGCAGCTTACAGGGGGCGATCAGCGAGCAGTACTTC

v_gene: TRBV6-6
abundance: few
j_gene: TRBJ1-1
d_gene: TRBD1
CDR3aa: CASSLKLGQLNTEAFF
CDR3nt: TGTGCCAGCAGTCTCAAGCTGGGACAGCTGAACACTGAAGCTTTCTTT

v_gene: TRBV5-4
abundance: NA
j_gene: TRBJ2-5
d_gene: NA
CDR3aa: CASRDFGETQYF
CDR3nt: TGTGCCAGCCGGGACTTCGGAGAGACCCAGTACTTC

v_gene: TRBV7-9
abundance: NA
j_gene: TRBJ2-7
d_gene: NA
CDR3aa: CASSNSDRPIIYEQYF
CDR3nt: TGTGCCAGCAGCAATTCGGACAGACCAATTATCTACGAGCAGTACTTC

v_gene: TRBV28
abundance: NA
j_gene: TRBJ1-5
d_gene: NA
CDR3aa: CASRGGTLNQPQHF
CDR3nt: TGTGCCAGCCGCGGAGGGACCCTTAATCAGCCCCAGCATTTT

v_gene: TRBV19
abundance: few
j_gene: TRBJ2-3
d_gene: TRBD1
CDR3aa: CASSNRQGVTDTQYF
CDR3nt: TGTGCCAGTAGTAACCGACAGGGAGTCACAGATACGCAGTATTTT

v_gene: TRBV20-1
abundance: few
j_gene: TRBJ2-7
d_gene: NA
CDR3aa: CSAWAGYEQYF
CDR3nt: TGCAGTGCTTGGGCGGGCTACGAGCAGTACTTC

v_gene: TRBV5-1
abundance: NA
j_gene: TRBJ1-2
d_gene: NA
CDR3aa: CASSRTGRQTLNYGYTF
CDR3nt: TGCGCCAGCAGCCGGACCGGCCGACAGACCCTAAACTATGGCTACACCTTC

v_gene: TRBV29-1
abundance: NA
j_gene: TRBJ2-2
d_gene: TRBD2
CDR3aa: CSVGAGVLTGELFF
CDR3nt: TGCAGCGTTGGGGCGGGAGTTCTCACCGGGGAGCTGTTTTTT